What follows are 14 T cell receptor beta chains derived from one specimen sequenced in a study of CD8+CD57+ T cells in acquired aplastic anemia. Genomic DNA provided the template from which TCR beta VDJ and CDR3 profiles were obtained. TCRdb re-called the reads through MiXCR, storing one row per CDR3 protein. The sample has over 150,000 distinct CDR3 sequences; approximately 52% are singletons. The sequencing input was sorted CD4+, CD8+, or CD8+CD57+ T cells (not recorded which) from PBMCs. The receptors stem from a human donor in good health, serving as a control.

This clonotype was seen many times. V is TRBV11-3 and J is TRBJ2-1; 9 bases are shared with TRBD1. The CDR3 contains 17 residues. V lost 5 bases to trimming and J lost 2 bases; unmatched junction nucleotides: 10. The germline CDR1 and CDR2 sequences are SGHNT and YENEEA. CDR3 sequence (DNA): TGTGCCAGCAGCCCCGGAAGGGACAGGGCGACCTACAATGAGCAGTTCTTC. Translated, it gives CASSPGRDRATYNEQFF.

In nucleotides, the CDR3 is TGTGCCATCGGAGAAACGGGACAATACAATGAGCAGTTCTTC. It specifies CAIGETGQYNEQFF. J is TRBJ2-1 and V is TRBV10-3, with D possibly TRBD1 on 6 matching bases. Germline loops: CDR1 ENHRY, CDR2 SYGVKD. Trimming shortened V by 8 bases and J by 4 bases, and 15 bases separated the two germline ends. The CDR3 runs 14 residues.

The chain carries TRBV7-2 and TRBJ1-4; 7 bases match TRBD1. Germline CDR1 is SGHTA and CDR2 is FQGNSA. This CDR3 has 14 amino acids. V shed 2 bases, J shed 4 bases, and the junction held 1 base outside the gene matches. The CDR3 sequence: CASSLQGDNEKLFF. The CDR3 DNA is TGTGCCAGCAGCTTACAGGGGGATAATGAAAAACTGTTTTTT.

This chain connects TRBV10-3 to TRBJ1-2; D unclear. The V end lost 4 bases, the J end lost 3 bases, and 9 bases lay between the germline ends. CDR3 size: 13 residues. Germline loops: CDR1 ENHRY, CDR2 SYGVKD. CDR3 in amino acids: CAISAGLDYGYTF. DNA for the CDR3: TGTGCCATCAGTGCCGGACTAGACTATGGCTACACCTTC.

The J gene is TRBJ1-5, the V gene TRBV7-2, with 7 bases matching TRBD1. The length of the CDR3 is 14 residues. CDR1 and CDR2 from the germline V gene are SGHTA and FQGNSA. V gave up 5 bases and J gave up 5 bases; unmatched junction bases: 6. In DNA, the CDR3 is TGTGCCAGCAGCCAGACAGGGACGGATCAGCCCCAGCATTTT. This gives the protein CASSQTGTDQPQHF.

The chain uses TRBV7-2 and TRBJ1-2, with D perhaps TRBD1 (6 bases). Germline V lookup: CDR1 SGHTA, CDR2 FQGNSA. The CDR3 length is 15 residues. V lost 1 base and J lost 4, with 13 bases in between. The CDR3 sequence: CASSLDRVPLYGYTF. The CDR3 nucleotides read TGTGCCAGCAGCTTAGACAGGGTCCCCCTCTATGGCTACACCTTC.

The gene calls are TRBV2 and TRBJ2-4, with TRBD1 identical over 8 bases. The CDR3 totals 12 residues. Germline V gives CDR1 SNHLY, CDR2 FYNNEI. J was trimmed by 9 bases and V by 2 bases; bases with no gene match: 0. The CDR3 DNA sequence: TGTGCCAGCAGTGAACAGGGGGCCATTCAGTACTTC. It encodes CASSEQGAIQYF.

Concerning this clonotype itself: This clone may be a read error of a much larger clone one base away. This rearrangement joins TRBV9 to TRBJ1-1, with D possibly TRBD1 on 6 matching bases. This CDR3 has 17 amino acids. The V gene's germline CDR1 is SGDLS and CDR2 YYNGEE. The V end lost 4 bases, the J end lost 4 bases, and 23 bases lay between the germline ends. CDR3 sequence reads: CASSPLGGGLMSTEAFF. The CDR3 nucleotides read TGTGCCAGCAGCCCCCTCGGGGGGGGCCTCATGAGCACTGAAGCTTTCTTT.

V usage is TRBV20-1 and J usage is TRBJ2-7; TRBD1 agrees at 7 bases. Germline CDR1 reads DFQATT; CDR2 reads SNEGSKA (reference sequence). The CDR3 runs 14 residues. V shed 6 bases, J shed 2 bases, and the junction held 10 bases outside the gene matches. The CDR3 DNA follows: TGCAGTGCGCACCACAGGGGCAGCCCCTACGAGCAGTACTTC. It is translated as CSAHHRGSPYEQYF.

The V gene is TRBV9, the J gene TRBJ2-7; D perhaps matches TRBD2 (6 bases). CDR1 SGDLS and CDR2 YYNGEE come from the germline V gene. With 4 bases removed from V and 0 bases from J, the gap between germline ends came to 14 bases. CDR3 length: 15 residues. The CDR3 reads CASSLGDGSSYEQYF. CDR3 bases: TGTGCCAGCAGCTTAGGGGACGGGAGCTCCTACGAGCAGTACTTC.

This clonotype was picked up a small number of times. The rearrangement joins TRBV27 to TRBJ1-5; D not certain. The CDR3 extends over 15 amino acids. Germline CDR1 MNHEY, CDR2 SMNVEV (reference sequence). V was clipped by 6 bases and J by 2 bases, with 14 bases between them. The CDR3 nucleotides read TGTGCCAGCAGATCAATCGGGGAGGGCAATCAGCCCCAGCATTTT. Translating it yields CASRSIGEGNQPQHF.

The J gene is TRBJ2-3, the V gene TRBV2; 9 nucleotides line up with TRBD2. Trimming cost V 6 bases and J 1 base; bases outside gene matches: 5. CDR1 is SNHLY, CDR2 FYNNEI, per germline. This CDR3 contains 15 residues. The CDR3 spells CASRSPSGGTDTQYF. CDR3 nucleotides: TGTGCCAGCAGATCTCCTAGCGGGGGCACAGATACGCAGTATTTT.

The J gene is TRBJ2-1, the V gene TRBV24-1; TRBD1 aligns across 9 bases. The junction had 13 bases not matched to a gene; V was cut back by 11 bases and J by 9 bases. Germline values: CDR1 KGHDR, CDR2 SFDVKD. The CDR3 spans 14 residues. CDR3 sequence: CASNPGTGMVEQFF. Written as DNA, the CDR3 is TGTGCCAGCAACCCCGGGACAGGGATGGTTGAGCAGTTCTTC.

The chain uses TRBV29-1 and TRBJ1-1; D is undetermined. The germline CDR1 and CDR2 sequences are SQVTM and ANQGSEA. The germline V and J ends were trimmed by 2 bases and 8 bases, with 6 bases remaining between them. This CDR3 is 10 amino acids long. CDR3: CSVETIEAFF. CDR3 DNA sequence: TGCAGCGTTGAAACGATCGAAGCTTTCTTT.